This passage covers 7 T cell receptor beta chains from one sample sequenced in a study of cytomegalovirus exposure and HLA in healthy donors. The PCR contained 60 Vbeta and 13 Jbeta primers. Clones were sequenced by immunoSEQ multiplex PCR, and TCRdb holds only the in-frame ones, with some missing. The sample includes 40,000 to 55,000 clones, approximately 70% seen only once; the top ten take 9% to 9.5%. Material for sequencing was PBMCs. The receptors stem from a woman aged 45-60 years in good health and CMV-seronegative.

This clone has more than one count but fewer than ten. V is TRBV28 and J is TRBJ2-1; possibly TRBD2 for D (6 bases). V was trimmed by 7 bases and J by 1 base, leaving 11 bases between them. The CDR3 totals 14 residues. Per germline, CDR1 MDHEN and CDR2 SYDVKM. The CDR3 protein is CASTPGGSYNEQFF. As DNA, the CDR3 is TGTGCCAGCACCCCCGGGGGATCCTACAATGAGCAGTTCTTC.

This chain uses TRBV4-2 with TRBJ2-7; a possible D gene is TRBD1 (5 bases). This CDR3 contains 16 residues. The V end lost 0 bases, the J end lost 4 bases, and 16 bases lay between the germline ends. In germline, CDR1 is LGHNA, CDR2 YNFKEQ. CDR3 loop: CASSQDNQGANYEQYF. The CDR3 DNA is TGTGCCAGCAGCCAAGATAACCAAGGGGCCAATTACGAGCAGTACTTC.

This sequence joins TRBV6-1 and TRBJ1-3; D is unclear. The ends were cut back, 5 bases at V and 4 bases at J, with 15 bases in the middle. The CDR3 sequence is 15 residues long. Germline lookup yields CDR1 MNHNS and CDR2 SASEGT. This chain's CDR3 is CASSLSGILGNTIYF. In DNA form, the CDR3 reads TGTGCCAGCAGTTTATCAGGAATCCTCGGAAACACCATATATTTT.

V gene TRBV6-1 combines with J gene TRBJ1-1; perhaps TRBD1 as D (5 bases). The CDR3 is made up of 12 amino acids. Germline assignment: CDR1 MNHNS and CDR2 SASEGT. The V end was cut by 2 bases, the J end by 13 bases, with 14 bases between. The CDR3 reads CASSESGDRGFF. The CDR3 DNA sequence: TGTGCCAGCAGTGAAAGCGGGGACCGCGGTTTCTTT.

The chain joins TRBV5-1 to TRBJ2-6; no clear D. Germline V gene lookup returns CDR1 SGHRS and CDR2 YFSETQ. V lost 0 bases and J 0 bases, leaving 10 bases between the germline ends. This CDR3 is 17 amino acids long. CDR3 protein: CASSLDVQSSGANVLTF. DNA of the CDR3: TGCGCCAGCAGCTTGGATGTACAGAGCTCTGGGGCCAACGTCCTGACTTTC.

This chain links TRBV2 with TRBJ2-5; no reliable D call. Germline values: CDR1 SNHLY, CDR2 FYNNEI. This CDR3 contains 13 residues. V was shortened by 3 bases and J by 4 bases, with 9 bases between the two germline ends. CDR3 DNA sequence: TGTGCCAGCAGTGATGGCCTTGGAGAGACCCAGTACTTC. Protein product: CASSDGLGETQYF.

V gene TRBV30 combines with J gene TRBJ2-5; 7 bases align to TRBD2. With the DNA end fitting TRBJ2-7 better, the J assignment may be wrong. CDR3 length equals 13 residues. The germline gives CDR1 GTSNPN, CDR2 SVGIG (reference sequence). CDR3 amino acids: CAWETGGSGEQYF. As DNA, the CDR3 is TGTGCCTGGGAGACTGGCGGGAGTGGCGAGCAGTACTTC.